This T cell receptor (beta chain) appears in the sequencing data of a study of T cell changes during pregnancy in multiple sclerosis. Libraries were prepared by immunoSEQ multiplex PCR; TCRdb keeps only in-frame clonotypes and omits some of them. The sample yields roughly 64,000 clones, 90% seen once. This clone was counted between two and nine times. Trimming shortened V by 4 bases and J by 8 bases, and 14 bases separated the two germline ends. This CDR3 comprises 13 residues. Germline values: CDR1 KGHSH, CDR2 LQKENI. The sample here was peripheral blood, taken in the third trimester of pregnancy. The chain carries TRBV18 and TRBJ1-1, with D perhaps matching TRBD1 (6 bases). This TCR was sampled from a female donor in good health, enrolled as a control in a pregnancy study. CDR3 sequence (DNA): TGTGCCAGCTCACAGGAGGAAGGGACAGAAGCTTTCTTT. This sequence encodes CASSQEEGTEAFF.